This TCR beta chain is drawn from a study of blood T cells in healthy people across ages. Through a sample-barcoded 5' primer and a J-beta primer mix, a second PCR was run for roughly 7 to 11 cycles. Each CDR3 protein is one row after TCRdb ran MiXCR on the 5' RACE reads. In the table there are approximately 800,000 distinct CDR3 sequences, just over 55% of which are singletons. This clonotype was seen a few times. Sequences were obtained from blood. The clonotype was recovered from a man between 35 and 55 years old in good health.

The CDR3 coding sequence is TGTGCCAGCAGCTTCCCGGGGGGGGGCGATGGCTACACCTTC. Amino acid sequence: CASSFPGGGDGYTF. This sequence joins TRBV9 and TRBJ1-2; D is perhaps TRBD1 (6 bases). V lost 4 bases, J lost 6 bases, and 16 bases lay in between. CDR1 and CDR2 (germline): SGDLS, YYNGEE. The CDR3 contains 14 residues.